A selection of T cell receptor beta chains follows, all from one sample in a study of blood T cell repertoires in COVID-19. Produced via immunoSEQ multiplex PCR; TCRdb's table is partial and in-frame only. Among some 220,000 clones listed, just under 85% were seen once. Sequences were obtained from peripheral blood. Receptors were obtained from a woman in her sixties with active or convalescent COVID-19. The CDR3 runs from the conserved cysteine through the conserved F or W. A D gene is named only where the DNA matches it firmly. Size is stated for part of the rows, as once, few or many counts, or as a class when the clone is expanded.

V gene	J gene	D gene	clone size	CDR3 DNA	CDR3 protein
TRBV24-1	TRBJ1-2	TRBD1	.	TGTGCCACCAGTGATCCCTTCAGGGGGGACTATGGCTACACCTTC	CATSDPFRGDYGYTF
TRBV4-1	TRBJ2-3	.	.	TGCGCCAGCAGCCCGATACCAGGATCAGATACGCAGTATTTT	CASSPIPGSDTQYF
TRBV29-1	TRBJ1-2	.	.	TGCAGCGTTGAATCGGGGGACTATGGCTACACCTTC	CSVESGDYGYTF
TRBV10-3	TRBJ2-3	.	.	TGTGCCATCGGGCGGGGAAGCACAGATACGCAGTATTTT	CAIGRGSTDTQYF
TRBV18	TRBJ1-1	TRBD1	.	TGTGCCAGCTCACCCTCGGGACAGGGGTTTTATCAATCAGCTTTCTTT	CASSPSGQGFYQSAFF
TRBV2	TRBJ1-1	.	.	TGTGCCAGCAGTGAAACCCACGGAGGGTATAAAGAAGCTTTCTTT	CASSETHGGYKEAFF
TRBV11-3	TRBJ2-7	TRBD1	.	TGTGCCAGCAGCTTAGACAGGGGGTACGAGCAGTACTTC	CASSLDRGYEQYF
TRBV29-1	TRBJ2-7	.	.	TGCAGCGTTGAAGATCCCACCGGGAGTCCCTACGAGCAGTACTTC	CSVEDPTGSPYEQYF
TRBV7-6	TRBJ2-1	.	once	TGTGCCAGCAGCTTTTGGGGGGGCCTCAGGTACAATGAGCAGTTCTTC	CASSFWGGLRYNEQFF
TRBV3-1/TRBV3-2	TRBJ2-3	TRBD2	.	TGTGCCAGCAGCGTGGGACTAGCGGGGGCCCCCACAGATACGCAGTATTTT	CASSVGLAGAPTDTQYF
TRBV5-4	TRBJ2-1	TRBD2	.	TGTGCCACTAAACTAGCGGGGGGCGATGAGCAGTTCTTC	CATKLAGGDEQFF
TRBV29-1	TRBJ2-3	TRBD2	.	TGCAGCGTTGACGGACTAGCGGGAGTGTCAGATACGCAGTATTTT	CSVDGLAGVSDTQYF
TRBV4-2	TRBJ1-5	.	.	TGTGCCAGCAGCCGCTACAACAGGGGCAATCAGCCCCAGCATTTT	CASSRYNRGNQPQHF
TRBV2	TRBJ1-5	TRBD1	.	TGTGCCAGCAGTGAATATCCCGGGACAGACAATCAGCCCCAGCATTTT	CASSEYPGTDNQPQHF
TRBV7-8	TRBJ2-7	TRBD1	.	TGTGCCAGCAGCACCAGGACAGGGACCCCCTACGAGCAGTACTTC	CASSTRTGTPYEQYF
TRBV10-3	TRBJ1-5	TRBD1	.	TGTGCCATCAGTGAGTCCAGGGGGCGAGGACAGCCCCAGCATTTT	CAISESRGRGQPQHF
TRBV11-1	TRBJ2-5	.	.	TGTGCCAGCAGCTTCAGATACCTCCAAGAGACCCAGTACTTC	CASSFRYLQETQYF
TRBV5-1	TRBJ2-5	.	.	TGCGCCAGCAGCTTGGGGCAGGGGGGTCAGACCCAGTACTTC	CASSLGQGGQTQYF
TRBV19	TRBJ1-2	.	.	TGTGCCATCCTGGACAGAGCTAACTATGGCTACACCTTC	CAILDRANYGYTF
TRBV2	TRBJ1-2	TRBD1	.	TGTGCCAGCAGTGGCCGGGACAGGGTACTTTATGGCTACACCTTC	CASSGRDRVLYGYTF
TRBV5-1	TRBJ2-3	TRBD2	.	TGCGCCAGCAGCACGGGACTACCCGGCCAGGCGCAGTATTTT	CASSTGLPGQAQYF
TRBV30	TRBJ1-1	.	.	TGTGCCTGGAGTCGAGGTAAGGACACTGAAGCTTTCTTT	CAWSRGKDTEAFF
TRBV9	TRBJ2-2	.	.	TGTGCCAGCAGCGTAGTGGCGGGGCCGAACACCGGGGAGCTGTTTTTT	CASSVVAGPNTGELFF
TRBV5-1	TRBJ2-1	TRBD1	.	TGCGCCAGCAGCTTGGTCGGCAGGGGGTATGAGCAGTTCTTC	CASSLVGRGYEQFF
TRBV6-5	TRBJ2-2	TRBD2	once	TGTGCCAGCAGCGGGACTAGCATCGCCGGGGAGCTGTTTTTT	CASSGTSIAGELFF
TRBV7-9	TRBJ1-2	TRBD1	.	TGTGCCAGCAGCTACCAGGGAAGGACAGGGGCCAAAGGGGGCTATGGCTACACCTTC	CASSYQGRTGAKGGYGYTF
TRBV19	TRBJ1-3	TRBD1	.	TGTGCCACCCGGACAGGGGCTGGAAACACCATATATTTT	CATRTGAGNTIYF
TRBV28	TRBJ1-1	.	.	TGTGCCTCGGTGGTGGGAGGGACTGAAGCTTTCTTT	CASVVGGTEAFF
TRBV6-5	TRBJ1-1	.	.	TGTGCCAGCAGGTTGGACTTCGCAGCTTTCTTT	CASRLDFAAFF
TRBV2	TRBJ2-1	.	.	TGTGCCAGCAGTCTATACAATGAGCAGTTCTTC	CASSLYNEQFF
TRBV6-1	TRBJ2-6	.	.	TGTGCCAGCAGTGATCGGCGGGGCCTGTCTGGGGCCAACGTCCTGACTTTC	CASSDRRGLSGANVLTF
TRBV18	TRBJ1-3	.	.	TGTGCCAGCTCACCACCGACCCGGGAGGACACCATATATTTT	CASSPPTREDTIYF
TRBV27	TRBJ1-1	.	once	TGTGCCAGCAGTCCGAGCCACCTTGGCACTGAAGCTTTCTTT	CASSPSHLGTEAFF
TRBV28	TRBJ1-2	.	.	TGTGCCAGCAGTTCCGGATCCGGGACTGTCTATGGCTACACCTTC	CASSSGSGTVYGYTF
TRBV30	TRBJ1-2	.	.	TGTGCCTGCCACAGGGAGGGAGCCTATGGCTACACCTTC	CACHREGAYGYTF
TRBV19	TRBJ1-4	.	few	TGTGCCAGTTCTGCGGGGGTGGTTAATGAAAAACTGTTTTTT	CASSAGVVNEKLFF
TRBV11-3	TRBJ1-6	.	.	TGTGCCAGCAGCTCCTCAATAGGGGCCGGCAATTCACCCCTCCACTTT	CASSSSIGAGNSPLHF
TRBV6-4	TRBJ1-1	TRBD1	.	TGTGCCAGCAGAACGGACAGGGCAAGCACTGAAGCTTTCTTT	CASRTDRASTEAFF
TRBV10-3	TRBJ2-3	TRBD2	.	TGTGCCATCAGGCCGGGAGGTTCCACAGATACGCAGTATTTT	CAIRPGGSTDTQYF
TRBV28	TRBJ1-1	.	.	TGTGCCAGCACCTTCCAAGGGGAGAACACTGAAGCTTTCTTT	CASTFQGENTEAFF
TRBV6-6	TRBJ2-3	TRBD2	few	TGTGCCAGCAGCTCTAGCGGGAGGGCAACAGATACGCAGTATTTT	CASSSSGRATDTQYF
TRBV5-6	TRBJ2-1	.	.	TGTGCCAGCAGCTTGACGCCGGACATCCGGGATGAGCAGTTCTTC	CASSLTPDIRDEQFF
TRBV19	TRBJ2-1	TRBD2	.	TGTGCCAGTAGTATAGAACCTAGCGTGCGGGGGGAGCAGTTCTTC	CASSIEPSVRGEQFF
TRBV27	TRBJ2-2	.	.	TGTGCCAGCAGTTTATCGCTAGGTGCCGGGGAGCTGTTTTTT	CASSLSLGAGELFF
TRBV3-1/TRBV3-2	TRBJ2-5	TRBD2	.	TGTGCCAGCAGCCAAGATGTTCCTAGCGGGGGTTTAGAGACCCAGTACTTC	CASSQDVPSGGLETQYF
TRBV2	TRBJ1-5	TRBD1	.	TGTGCCAGCAGTTGGACAGGGGGTAGCAATCAGCCCCAGCATTTT	CASSWTGGSNQPQHF